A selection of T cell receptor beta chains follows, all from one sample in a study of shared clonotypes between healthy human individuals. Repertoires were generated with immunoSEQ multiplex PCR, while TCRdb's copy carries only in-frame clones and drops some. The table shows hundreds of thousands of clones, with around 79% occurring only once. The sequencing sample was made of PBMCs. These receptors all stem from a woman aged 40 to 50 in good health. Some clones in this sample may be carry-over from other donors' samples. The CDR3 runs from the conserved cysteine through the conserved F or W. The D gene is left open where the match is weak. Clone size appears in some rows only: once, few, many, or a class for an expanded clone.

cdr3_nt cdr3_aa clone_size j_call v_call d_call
TGCGCCAGCAGCTTGGGCACTGGGGGCACAGATACGCAGTATTTT CASSLGTGGTDTQYF . TRBJ2-3 TRBV5-1 .
TGTGCCAGCAGCTTAGTTGGGGGGACCGATCGCCTCAACGAGCAGTACTTC CASSLVGGTDRLNEQYF . TRBJ2-7 TRBV7-9 .
TGTGCCAGCAGTGACGTCACTAGCGGCTCCTACGAGCAGTACTTC CASSDVTSGSYEQYF . TRBJ2-7 TRBV5-6 TRBD2
TGTGCCAGCAGCTTCTCCACCACAGGTCGGGGAGCGCAGTATTTT CASSFSTTGRGAQYF . TRBJ2-3 TRBV7-3 .
TGTGCCAGCAGCTCGGGACTAGCGGGAGGGTTTAGTTACGAGCAGTACTTC CASSSGLAGGFSYEQYF . TRBJ2-7 TRBV5-4 TRBD2
TGTGCCATCAGTGCCCCCGCTGCGGACGAGCAGTACTTC CAISAPAADEQYF . TRBJ2-7 TRBV10-3 .
TGCGCCAGCAGTTTACAGGGGGATGAGCAGTTCTTC CASSLQGDEQFF . TRBJ2-1 TRBV10-2 TRBD1
TGTGCCAGCAGCTTAGTGGCCCAAAACAATCAGCCCCAGCATTTT CASSLVAQNNQPQHF . TRBJ1-5 TRBV7-8 .
TGTGCCAGCAGCGCGGGACTAGCGCACTCCTACGAGCAGTACTTC CASSAGLAHSYEQYF once TRBJ2-7 TRBV9 TRBD2
TGCGCCAGCAGGCCCGGGACTAGCGGGAACTACGAGCAGTACTTC CASRPGTSGNYEQYF . TRBJ2-7 TRBV10-2 TRBD2
TGTGCCATCAGTGGTTCCCAGGAGACCCAGTACTTC CAISGSQETQYF . TRBJ2-5 TRBV10-3 .
TGTGCCAGCAGCTTCCCTAGCGGGAGGGCCACTAGCACAGATACGCAGTATTTT CASSFPSGRATSTDTQYF . TRBJ2-3 TRBV7-8 TRBD2
TGTGCCAGCAGCCAAGTGGTGATGACTGAAGCTTTCTTT CASSQVVMTEAFF . TRBJ1-1 TRBV14 .
TGCGCCAGCAGCATGGGGTTAGCGGGGAACCAAGAGACCCAGTACTTC CASSMGLAGNQETQYF . TRBJ2-5 TRBV5-1 TRBD2
TGTGCCAGCAGCTTAGATAGTGACGAGCAGTACTTC CASSLDSDEQYF . TRBJ2-7 TRBV7-2 .
TGTGCCAGCAAAGACACGGGGATCCACGAGCAGTACTTC CASKDTGIHEQYF . TRBJ2-7 TRBV6-5 .
TGCAGCGTGGGGAGGGTGGGGGATTATGGCTACACCTTC CSVGRVGDYGYTF once TRBJ1-2 TRBV29-1 .
TGTGCCAGCAGCTTAACAGGGGGCGATGCTTTCTTT CASSLTGGDAFF few TRBJ1-1 TRBV5-8 TRBD1
TGCGCCAGCAGCTTGAAGACAGGGGTCCTCCTAGTATACGAGCAGTACTTC CASSLKTGVLLVYEQYF . TRBJ2-7 TRBV5-1 TRBD1
TGTGCCAGCAGCTTAGATCAGGGGTTATGGCAGCCCCAGCATTTT CASSLDQGLWQPQHF few TRBJ1-5 TRBV11-2 .
TGTGCCAGCAGTCGCCTGGGCGGGAGTACCGGGGAGCTGTTTTTT CASSRLGGSTGELFF . TRBJ2-2 TRBV6-5 TRBD2
TGTGCCGACTGGGGCGAATACGAGCAGTACTTC CADWGEYEQYF . TRBJ2-7 TRBV6-5 .
TGTGCCAGCAGTTTAGCGCAGATGGTCGACATTCAGTACTTC CASSLAQMVDIQYF . TRBJ2-4 TRBV28 .
TGTGCCAGCAGCTTTAGCCTAGCGGGAGAGGGTACGCAGTATTTT CASSFSLAGEGTQYF once TRBJ2-3 TRBV11-2 TRBD2
TGTGCCATCAGGGGACTAGCGGGATACAATGAGCAGTTCTTC CAIRGLAGYNEQFF . TRBJ2-1 TRBV10-3 TRBD2
TGTGCCAGCAGTGAAGAGGGGACAGGCAATCAGCCCCAGCATTTT CASSEEGTGNQPQHF few TRBJ1-5 TRBV2 TRBD1
TGTGCCAGCAGCTCGCCCTACAGCACTGAAGCTTTCTTT CASSSPYSTEAFF many TRBJ1-1 TRBV7-3 .
TGTGCCAGCAGCTTACAGTCCCACGAGCAGTACTTC CASSLQSHEQYF . TRBJ2-7 TRBV7-9 .
TGCGCCAGCAGCGCGGTTGGGGGCACAGATACGCAGTATTTT CASSAVGGTDTQYF . TRBJ2-3 TRBV5-1 .
TGTGCCAGCAGCGCGGGACAGGGGGCAGCTTTCTTT CASSAGQGAAFF . TRBJ1-1 TRBV9 TRBD1
TGTGCCAGCAGTGTAACAGGGCCCGGGGAGCTGTTTTTT CASSVTGPGELFF . TRBJ2-2 TRBV2 .
TGCAGCGCCGCAACGGGGGGTCAGCCCCAGCATTTT CSAATGGQPQHF . TRBJ1-5 TRBV29-1 .
TGTGCCAGCAGCAAGGACAGGGGTCCCTACGAGCAGTACTTC CASSKDRGPYEQYF . TRBJ2-7 TRBV5-8 TRBD1
TGTGCCAGCAGCTTAGAAGACTGGAACAATGAGCAGTTCTTC CASSLEDWNNEQFF . TRBJ2-1 TRBV11-2 .
TGTGCCAGCAAGAACCTAGCGGCCTACAATGAGCAGTTCTTC CASKNLAAYNEQFF . TRBJ2-1 TRBV9 TRBD2
TGCAGCGTGAGGCTAGGGAAAGGAGCCTACGAGCAGTACTTC CSVRLGKGAYEQYF . TRBJ2-7 TRBV29-1 .
TGTGCCACCAGCAGATTATCAGGGGAGGTTATCACCGGGGAGCTGTTTTTT CATSRLSGEVITGELFF . TRBJ2-2 TRBV15 .
TGTGCCAGCCCGCCGGCGGGGGGCACCACTGAAGCTTTCTTT CASPPAGGTTEAFF once TRBJ1-1 TRBV28 .
TGTGCCAGCAGCGAATACCTTCGACCATCGGAACCCACAGATACGCAGTATTTT CASSEYLRPSEPTDTQYF . TRBJ2-3 TRBV2 .
TGTGCCACCAGCAGAGATCTGAGTAGCGGGAGTGTGTACGAGCAGTACTTC CATSRDLSSGSVYEQYF . TRBJ2-7 TRBV15 TRBD2
TGTGCCAGCAGCGCCTCCCCCCTACCGACGGGGACCGGGGAGCTGTTTTTT CASSASPLPTGTGELFF . TRBJ2-2 TRBV9 .
TGCGCCAGCAGCTTGGCCCGACCGTGGGACTATGGCTACACCTTC CASSLARPWDYGYTF . TRBJ1-2 TRBV5-1 .
TGTGCCAGCAGCTTCCGCAGGGCTGACTATGGCTACACCTTC CASSFRRADYGYTF . TRBJ1-2 TRBV11-2 .
TGTGCCAGCTCACCATTAGGCACTAACAATGAGCAGTTCTTC CASSPLGTNNEQFF . TRBJ2-1 TRBV18 .
TGTGCCAGCAGTGACGTAGGGGTGGGTGAGCAGTTCTTC CASSDVGVGEQFF . TRBJ2-1 TRBV6-4 .
TGCAGCGCTAGGGGCTCATCTGGGCCCGAGACCCAGTACTTC CSARGSSGPETQYF . TRBJ2-5 TRBV29-1 .
TGTGCCAGCAGCCCGACTAGCGGTCAGCAAGAGACCCAGTACTTC CASSPTSGQQETQYF . TRBJ2-5 TRBV4-2 TRBD2
TGTGCCAGCAGTTACTCTTCTCCCCTACGGGACGAGCAGTACTTC CASSYSSPLRDEQYF . TRBJ2-7 TRBV6-5 .
TGTGCCAGCAGCTTAGGCGGGCCTTACAATGAGCAGTTCTTC CASSLGGPYNEQFF . TRBJ2-1 TRBV7-8 .
TGTGCCAGTAGTATTACGACAGGGGGGGACTACGAGCAGTACTTC CASSITTGGDYEQYF . TRBJ2-7 TRBV19 TRBD1
TGTGCCTGGGCCGGGACACCCTATGGCTACACCTTC CAWAGTPYGYTF few TRBJ1-2 TRBV30 .
TGCGCCAGCAGTGAGGCAAAGGTACCCCCAGATACGCAGTATTTT CASSEAKVPPDTQYF . TRBJ2-3 TRBV10-1 .